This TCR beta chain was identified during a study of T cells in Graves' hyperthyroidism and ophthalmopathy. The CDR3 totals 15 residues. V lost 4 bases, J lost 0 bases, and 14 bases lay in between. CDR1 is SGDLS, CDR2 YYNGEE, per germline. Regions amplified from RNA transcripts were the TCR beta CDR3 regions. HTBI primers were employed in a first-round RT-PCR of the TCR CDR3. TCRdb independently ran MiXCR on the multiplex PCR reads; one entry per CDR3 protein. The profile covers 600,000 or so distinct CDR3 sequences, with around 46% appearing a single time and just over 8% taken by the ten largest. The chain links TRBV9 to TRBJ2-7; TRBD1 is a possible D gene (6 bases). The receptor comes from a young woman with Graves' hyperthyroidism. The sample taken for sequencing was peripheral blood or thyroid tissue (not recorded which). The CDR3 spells CASSQSSGASYEQYF. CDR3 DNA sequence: TGTGCCAGCAGCCAAAGCTCAGGGGCCTCCTACGAGCAGTACTTC. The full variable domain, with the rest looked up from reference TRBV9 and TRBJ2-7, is DSGVTQTPKHLITATGQRVTLRCSPRSGDLSVYWYQQSLDQGLQFLIQYYNGEERAKGNILERFSAQQFPDLHSELNLSSLELGDSALYFCASSQSSGASYEQYFGPGTRLTVT.